What follows are 21 T cell receptor beta chains derived from one specimen sequenced in a study of shared clonotypes between healthy human individuals. Assay: immunoSEQ multiplex PCR; the TCRdb copy retains only in-frame clones and omits some. The repertoire holds roughly 2.5 million clones, with roughly nine tenths as singletons. Sequencing was carried out using naive CD4+ T cells sorted from blood. Regarding subset: CD45RA+ positively selected. These TCRs come from a man between 18 and 35 years old in good health.

The chain employs TRBV9 and TRBJ1-5; D remains unclear. Germline V gene sequence: CDR1 SGDLS, CDR2 YYNGEE. Between the trimmed V and J ends, which lost 4 bases and 7 bases, there was a span of 15 bases. The CDR3 is made up of 14 amino acids. Here the CDR3 DNA reads TGTGCCAGCAGCCGTAGGTGGGGTAGGCAGCCCCAGCATTTT. Translating gives CASSRRWGRQPQHF.

The chain carries TRBV11-3 and TRBJ2-2; D remains ambiguous. With 1 base removed from V and 6 bases from J, the gap between germline ends came to 21 bases. Germline V lookup: CDR1 SGHNT, CDR2 YENEEA. The CDR3 consists of 18 residues. CDR3 nucleotide sequence: TGTGCCAGCAGCTTAGTTTCGGGCACAGAGACATACTCCGGGGAGCTGTTTTTT. Translation: CASSLVSGTETYSGELFF.

This chain joins TRBV19 and TRBJ1-1; 7 bases map to TRBD1. Germline CDR1 is LNHDA and CDR2 is SQIVND (reference sequence). V was clipped by 4 bases and J by 7 bases; unmatched bases: 6. CDR3 size: 13 residues. The CDR3 protein is CASSTRDRNEAFF. CDR3 nucleotide sequence: TGTGCCAGTAGTACTCGGGACAGAAATGAAGCTTTCTTT.

The V gene is TRBV19, the J gene TRBJ2-3; D unresolved. V gave up 6 bases and J gave up 6 bases, with 13 bases separating them. This CDR3 comprises 13 residues. CDR1 LNHDA and CDR2 SQIVND come from the germline V gene (reference sequence). The CDR3 DNA reads as TGTGCCAGTAGGGGATCAACGTGGGATACGCAGTATTTT. It encodes CASRGSTWDTQYF. The full variable domain, its missing parts supplied by reference TRBV19 and TRBJ2-3, is DGGITQSPKYLFRKEGQNVTLSCEQNLNHDAMYWYRQDPGQGLRLIYYSQIVNDFQKGDIAEGYSVSREKKESFPLTVTSAQKNPTAFYLCASRGSTWDTQYFGPGTRLTVL.

The chain couples TRBV5-1 to TRBJ2-5; 10 nucleotides line up with TRBD1. Unmatched junction bases numbered 10, after V lost 3 bases and J lost 5 bases. Germline lookup yields CDR1 SGHRS and CDR2 YFSETQ. This CDR3 region has 16 residues. CDR3 nucleotides: TGCGCCAGCAGCTACTCGAGACAGGGGGCTGGGGAGACCCAGTACTTC. Translating it yields CASSYSRQGAGETQYF.

The chain couples TRBV5-1 to TRBJ2-1; TRBD2 aligns across 14 bases. The V and J ends lost 3 bases and 0 bases, in that order; junction bases with no gene match: 8. The CDR3 length is 19 residues. Germline V gene sequence: CDR1 SGHRS, CDR2 YFSETQ. In nucleotides, the CDR3 is TGCGCCAGCAGCTATCGGACTAGCGGGAGGCTGAGCTCCTACAATGAGCAGTTCTTC. Translating it yields CASSYRTSGRLSSYNEQFF. The variable domain in full, completed from reference TRBV5-1 and TRBJ2-1, reads KAGVTQTPRYLIKTRGQQVTLSCSPISGHRSVSWYQQTPGQGLQFLFEYFSETQRNKGNFPGRFSGRQFSNSRSEMNVSTLELGDSALYLCASSYRTSGRLSSYNEQFFGPGTRLTVL.

The CDR3 DNA reads TGTGCCAGCGGAACGGATGGCTACACCTTC. It specifies CASGTDGYTF. The gene calls are TRBV19 and TRBJ1-2, with no clear D. Germline values: CDR1 LNHDA, CDR2 SQIVND (reference sequence). The CDR3 contains 10 residues. V was cut by 9 bases and J by 6 bases, with 8 bases left in between. The whole variable domain, filled in from reference TRBV19 and TRBJ1-2, reads DGGITQSPKYLFRKEGQNVTLSCEQNLNHDAMYWYRQDPGQGLRLIYYSQIVNDFQKGDIAEGYSVSREKKESFPLTVTSAQKNPTAFYLCASGTDGYTFGSGTRLTVV.

V usage is TRBV6-6 and J usage is TRBJ2-3; 8 bases map to TRBD1. CDR1 and CDR2 (germline): MNHNY, SVGAGI (reference sequence). The length of the CDR3 is 16 residues. V lost 4 bases to trimming and J lost 1 base; unmatched junction nucleotides: 7. Here the CDR3 DNA reads TGTGCCAGCAGTTCATCCCAGGGGGCCCGCACAGATACGCAGTATTTT. It encodes CASSSSQGARTDTQYF.

DNA of the CDR3: TGTGCCAGCAGTTTATCAGGACAGGGTGGCCAAGAGACCCAGTACTTC. It yields the protein CASSLSGQGGQETQYF. This sequence joins TRBV28 and TRBJ2-5; TRBD1 matches 8 bases. The V segment lost 1 base and the J segment 1 base; nucleotides outside the gene matches: 5. Looked up from germline, CDR1 is MDHEN and CDR2 is SYDVKM. This CDR3 contains 16 residues.

As to this clone: In the same sample, other DNA sequences code for this CDR3. This chain connects TRBV18 to TRBJ1-5; no definite D call. The V end was cut by 6 bases, the J end by 1 base, with 4 bases between. Germline lookup yields CDR1 KGHSH and CDR2 LQKENI. The CDR3 runs to 12 residues. The CDR3 region is CASSPSNQPQHF. The CDR3, as DNA: TGTGCCAGCTCCCCAAGCAATCAGCCCCAGCATTTT.

The chain combines TRBV5-6 with TRBJ2-2; D is uncertain. Germline CDR1 SGHDT, CDR2 YYEEEE. The V gene lost 1 base and the J gene lost 1 base, with 11 bases spanning the gap. The CDR3 extends over 16 amino acids. CDR3 residues: CASSLSGSGNTGELFF. CDR3 bases: TGTGCCAGCAGCTTGTCCGGGTCGGGGAACACCGGGGAGCTGTTTTTT.

This clone was recorded only once. This chain uses TRBV5-5 with TRBJ2-4; perhaps TRBD2 as D (7 bases). This CDR3 is 14 amino acids long. The germline V gene encodes CDR1 SGHKS and CDR2 YYEKEE (reference sequence). Deletions cut 0 bases from V and 5 bases from J, with 9 bases between. The DNA for the CDR3 is TGTGCCAGCAGCTTGGCCGGGGGGCAAAACATTCAGTACTTC. Its protein product is CASSLAGGQNIQYF.

The chain combines TRBV6-5 with TRBJ2-7; D call uncertain. The CDR3 extends over 12 amino acids. Looked up from germline, CDR1 is MNHEY and CDR2 is SVGAGI. The V and J ends lost 3 bases and 6 bases respectively, with 9 bases between them. CDR3 nucleotides: TGTGCCAGCAGTTATAGTTCGGGCGAGCAGTACTTC. Translated, it gives CASSYSSGEQYF.

This clone was seen once. J is TRBJ2-7 and V is TRBV5-6; 10 nucleotides line up with TRBD1. With 0 bases clipped from V and 3 bases from J, the junction kept 3 bases outside the gene matches. The CDR3 loop spans 15 amino acids. Germline loops: CDR1 SGHDT, CDR2 YYEEEE. CDR3 amino acids: CASSLEGQGVYEQYF. In DNA, the CDR3 is TGTGCCAGCAGCTTGGAAGGACAGGGGGTCTACGAGCAGTACTTC.

The chain is built from TRBV19 and TRBJ1-1; tentatively, D is TRBD1 (6 bases). CDR1 is LNHDA and CDR2 is SQIVND in the germline V gene (reference sequence). Trimming took 3 bases from V and 6 from J, leaving 17 bases between them. The CDR3 has 15 residues. In DNA form, the CDR3 reads TGTGCCAGTAGTATTCGGGGGGCGGTGGGCCCTGAAGCTTTCTTT. It codes for CASSIRGAVGPEAFF.

This rearrangement joins TRBV28 to TRBJ2-3; 8 bases are a match to TRBD1. Germline loops: CDR1 MDHEN, CDR2 SYDVKM. V was pared by 6 bases and J by 2 bases, with 10 bases of the junction left unmatched. This CDR3 comprises 16 residues. The CDR3 sequence: CASSPRTGSDTDTQYF. The CDR3 DNA follows: TGTGCCAGCAGCCCCCGGACAGGGTCCGACACAGATACGCAGTATTTT.

This chain joins TRBV12-1 and TRBJ2-7; no check of the table's D call, TRBD2, against the DNA was made. TRBV12-1 is a pseudogene locus. The CDR3 runs to 16 residues. The CDR3, as DNA: TGTGCCAGCAGCTCAGGAAGAGGACTAGTTCAGTACGAGCAGTACTTC. Translated, it gives CASSSGRGLVQYEQYF.

The chain couples TRBV27 to TRBJ2-7, with 8 bases that match TRBD2. After removal of 5 bases from V and 6 bases from J, the junction contained 18 bases not matched to a gene. CDR3 length: 17 residues. CDR1 MNHEY and CDR2 SMNVEV come from the germline V gene (reference sequence). CDR3 protein: CASSPRAGTRTLLEQYF. The CDR3 coding sequence is TGTGCCAGCAGTCCTAGGGCAGGGACTAGGACCCTCCTCGAGCAGTACTTC.

This clone has just a few counts. V and J are TRBV10-3 and TRBJ2-7, with 10 bases lining up with TRBD1. Trimming took 10 bases from V and 4 from J; bases not matched to a gene: 7. The germline CDR1 and CDR2 sequences are ENHRY and SYGVKD. CDR3 length equals 13 residues. Written as DNA, the CDR3 is TGTGCCAACGGACAGGGGGATGGGTACGAGCAGTACTTC. Translation gives CANGQGDGYEQYF.

V is TRBV18 and J is TRBJ1-2, with D possibly being TRBD1 (5 bases). V gave up 2 bases and J gave up 8 bases, with 12 bases separating them. This CDR3 is 13 amino acids long. Germline assignment: CDR1 KGHSH and CDR2 LQKENI. CDR3 in amino acids: CASSPGAGTGYTF. The CDR3 DNA follows: TGTGCCAGCTCACCAGGGGCAGGGACCGGCTACACCTTC. Combining the CDR3 with reference TRBV18 and TRBJ1-2 gives the whole variable domain NAGVMQNPRHLVRRRGQEARLRCSPMKGHSHVYWYRQLPEEGLKFMVYLQKENIIDESGMPKERFSAEFPKEGPSILRIQQVVRGDSAAYFCASSPGAGTGYTFGSGTRLTVV.

This sequence joins TRBV27 and TRBJ2-1; D is perhaps TRBD2 (5 bases). There are 13 residues in the CDR3. V gave up 0 bases and J gave up 10 bases, with 10 bases separating them. The germline gives CDR1 MNHEY, CDR2 SMNVEV (reference sequence). The CDR3 DNA sequence: TGTGCCAGCAGTTTATCATCGGCTAGCGAGCAGTTCTTC. It codes for CASSLSSASEQFF.